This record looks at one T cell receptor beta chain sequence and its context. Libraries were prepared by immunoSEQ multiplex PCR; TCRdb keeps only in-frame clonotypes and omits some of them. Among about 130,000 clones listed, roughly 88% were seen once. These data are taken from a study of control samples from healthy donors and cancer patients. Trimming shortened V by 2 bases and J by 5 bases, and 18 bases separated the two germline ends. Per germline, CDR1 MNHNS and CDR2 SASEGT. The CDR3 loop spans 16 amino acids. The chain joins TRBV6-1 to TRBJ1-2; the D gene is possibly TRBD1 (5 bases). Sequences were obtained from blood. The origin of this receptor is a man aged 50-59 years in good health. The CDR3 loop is CASSEWGSEYPYGYTF. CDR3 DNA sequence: TGTGCCAGCAGTGAATGGGGGAGTGAATATCCTTATGGCTACACCTTC.